One sample yielded the 8 T cell receptor beta chains listed below, sequenced in a study of blood T cell repertoires in COVID-19. Repertoires were generated with immunoSEQ multiplex PCR, while TCRdb's copy carries only in-frame clones and drops some. The sample lists 250,000 or so clones; about four fifths were seen once. Sequencing input: peripheral blood. These receptors originate from a man aged 80 or over with acute or convalescent COVID-19.

The chain employs TRBV5-4 and TRBJ1-1; 7 bases match TRBD1. CDR1 SGHNT and CDR2 YYREEE come from the germline V gene (reference sequence). The CDR3 length is 14 residues. V shed 3 bases and J 0 bases; nucleotides not matched to a gene: 2. The CDR3 nucleotides are TGTGCCAGCAGCTCACAGGGGATGAACACTGAAGCTTTCTTT. This sequence encodes CASSSQGMNTEAFF.

The J gene is TRBJ2-5, the V gene TRBV5-1; 9 nucleotides agree with TRBD1. This CDR3 spans 16 amino acids. J was trimmed by 4 bases and V by 1 base; bases with no gene match: 8. In germline, CDR1 is SGHRS, CDR2 YFSETQ. CDR3 nucleotides: TGCGCCAGCAGCTTGTTGGGACAGGGTGTAGGAGAGACCCAGTACTTC. This translates into CASSLLGQGVGETQYF. Using reference TRBV5-1 and TRBJ2-5 for the parts outside the CDR3, the full variable domain is KAGVTQTPRYLIKTRGQQVTLSCSPISGHRSVSWYQQTPGQGLQFLFEYFSETQRNKGNFPGRFSGRQFSNSRSEMNVSTLELGDSALYLCASSLLGQGVGETQYFGPGTRLLVL.

This chain connects TRBV12-5 to TRBJ1-1, with D perhaps matching TRBD1 (5 bases). The CDR3 consists of 14 residues. Germline loops: CDR1 LGHNT, CDR2 FRNRAP. V was cut by 9 bases and J by 1 base, with 15 bases left in between. The CDR3 protein is CASALGGGNTEAFF. CDR3 nucleotide sequence: TGTGCTAGCGCCTTGGGGGGTGGGAACACTGAAGCTTTCTTT. Using reference TRBV12-5 and TRBJ1-1 for the parts outside the CDR3, the full variable domain is DARVTQTPRHKVTEMGQEVTMRCQPILGHNTVFWYRQTMMQGLELLAYFRNRAPLDDSGMPKDRFSAEMPDATLATLKIQPSEPRDSAVYFCASALGGGNTEAFFGQGTRLTVV.

With regard to this clone: Sequence at one end of the junction differs from germline and may be a read error. V is TRBV6-6 and J is TRBJ1-6; 8 bases line up with TRBD1. Germline V gene sequence: CDR1 MNHNY, CDR2 SVGAGI (reference sequence). This CDR3 contains 16 residues. The CDR3 sequence is CASSYLGQAYNSPLHF. The CDR3 coding sequence is TGTGCCAGTAGTTATCTGGGACAGGCCTATAATTCACCCCTCCACTTT.

The genes are TRBV18 and TRBJ1-1, with 7 bases fitting TRBD1. CDR3 length: 15 amino acids. Germline V gene lookup returns CDR1 KGHSH and CDR2 LQKENI. J was trimmed by 1 base and V by 0 bases; bases with no gene match: 2. Here the CDR3 reads CASSPPKGANTEAFF. The DNA for the CDR3 is TGTGCCAGCTCACCACCTAAGGGGGCGAACACTGAAGCTTTCTTT.

The chain combines TRBV4-2 with TRBJ1-1; 7 positions agree with TRBD1. Germline V gene lookup returns CDR1 LGHNA and CDR2 YNFKEQ. CDR3 length: 15 residues. V trimming: 1 base; J trimming: 11 bases; junction bases outside the gene matches: 13. The CDR3 DNA sequence: TGTGCCAGCAGCCAAGGGCCCGTAGGGGGCAGCCCGGCTTTCTTT. Encoded protein: CASSQGPVGGSPAFF.

V gene TRBV18 combines with J gene TRBJ1-4; the D gene is possibly TRBD1 (6 bases). The CDR3 extends over 16 amino acids. Trimming took 6 bases from V and 0 from J, leaving 14 bases between them. Looked up from germline, CDR1 is KGHSH and CDR2 is LQKENI. The CDR3 DNA reads TGTGCCAGCTCTCTAGGACAGAGAGCAACTAATGAAAAACTGTTTTTT. It codes for CASSLGQRATNEKLFF.

A note on this clone: This sample also contains other DNA sequences that code for the same CDR3. This CDR3 reads CASSLDRSSYNSPLHF. The CDR3 DNA sequence: TGCGCCAGCAGCTTGGACCGGAGCTCCTATAATTCACCCCTCCACTTT. J is TRBJ1-6 and V is TRBV5-1, with D uncertain. The CDR3 sequence is 16 residues long. Germline V gene lookup returns CDR1 SGHRS and CDR2 YFSETQ. The V end was cut by 0 bases, the J end by 0 bases, with 7 bases between.